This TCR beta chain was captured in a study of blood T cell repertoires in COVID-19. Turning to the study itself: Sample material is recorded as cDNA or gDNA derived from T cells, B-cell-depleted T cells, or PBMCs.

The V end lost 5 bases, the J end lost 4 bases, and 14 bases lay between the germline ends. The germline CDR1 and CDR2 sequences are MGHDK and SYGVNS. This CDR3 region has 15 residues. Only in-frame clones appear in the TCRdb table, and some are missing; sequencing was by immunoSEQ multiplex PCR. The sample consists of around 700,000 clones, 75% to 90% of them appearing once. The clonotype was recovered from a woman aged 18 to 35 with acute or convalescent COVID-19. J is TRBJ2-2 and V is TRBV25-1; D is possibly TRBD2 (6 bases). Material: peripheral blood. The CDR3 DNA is TGTGCCAGCAGTCCTTGGGGGAGGAGCACCGGGGAGCTGTTTTTT. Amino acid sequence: CASSPWGRSTGELFF.